This entry lists 18 T cell receptor beta chains sequenced from one sample in a study of T cell changes during pregnancy in multiple sclerosis. Sequenced by immunoSEQ multiplex PCR; TCRdb stores in-frame clones only, minus some. Of 60,000 to 85,000 clones listed, roughly 92% are singletons. Sample: peripheral blood, taken after pregnancy. The source of these receptors is a female donor in good health, enrolled as a control in a pregnancy study.

The rearrangement links TRBV4-2 to TRBJ2-2, with 9 bases identical to TRBD2. V lost 4 bases, J lost 1 base, and 10 bases stayed unmatched. Germline CDR1 LGHNA, CDR2 YNFKEQ. The CDR3 runs to 18 residues. The CDR3 region is CASSLLLGLAMNTGELFF. In DNA, the CDR3 is TGTGCCAGCAGCCTTCTATTAGGACTAGCGATGAACACCGGGGAGCTGTTTTTT.

J is TRBJ2-5 and V is TRBV11-2, with 7 nucleotides matching TRBD2. V gave up 1 base and J gave up 7 bases; unmatched junction bases: 18. Germline values: CDR1 SGHAT, CDR2 FQNNGV. This CDR3 contains 18 residues. The CDR3 sequence: CASSLGYLASGGEGTQYF. The DNA of the CDR3 is TGTGCCAGCAGCTTAGGGTATTTGGCTAGCGGAGGGGAGGGGACCCAGTACTTC.

CDR3 DNA: TGTGCCAGCAGTTTTGGCGCGGACCAAGAGACCCAGTACTTC. Protein sequence: CASSFGADQETQYF. The chain joins TRBV28 to TRBJ2-5; D is unclear. This CDR3 comprises 14 residues. Germline V gives CDR1 MDHEN, CDR2 SYDVKM. V lost 3 bases, J lost 0 bases, and 8 bases lay in between.

The chain combines TRBV27 with TRBJ2-1, with 8 bases matching TRBD1. V was clipped by 6 bases and J by 5 bases; unmatched bases: 0. The CDR3 is 12 residues long. The V gene's germline CDR1 is MNHEY and CDR2 SMNVEV (reference sequence). The CDR3 protein is CASRQGDNEQFF. The CDR3 coding sequence is TGTGCCAGCAGACAGGGGGACAATGAGCAGTTCTTC.

CDR3 DNA sequence: TGTGCCAGCAGCTTAGCCGGGACAGGGGTCGACTATGGCTACACCTTC. Its protein product is CASSLAGTGVDYGYTF. J is TRBJ1-2 and V is TRBV7-2; 10 bases map to TRBD1. V was pared by 0 bases and J by 3 bases, with 4 bases of the junction left unmatched. Germline values: CDR1 SGHTA, CDR2 FQGNSA. This CDR3 has 16 amino acids. The full variable domain, rest sourced from reference TRBV7-2 and TRBJ1-2, is GAGVSQSPSNKVTEKGKDVELRCDPISGHTALYWYRQSLGQGLEFLIYFQGNSAPDKSGLPSDRFSAERTGGSVSTLTIQRTQQEDSAVYLCASSLAGTGVDYGYTFGSGTRLTVV.

The chain has TRBV5-1 and TRBJ2-5; possible D gene TRBD1, 6 bases. The germline CDR1 and CDR2 sequences are SGHRS and YFSETQ. The CDR3 runs to 15 residues. Trimming shortened V by 0 bases and J by 1 base, and 10 bases separated the two germline ends. CDR3 protein: CASSLAGQTQETQYF. The DNA of the CDR3 is TGCGCCAGCAGCTTGGCTGGACAGACCCAAGAGACCCAGTACTTC. The whole variable domain, filled in from reference TRBV5-1 and TRBJ2-5, reads KAGVTQTPRYLIKTRGQQVTLSCSPISGHRSVSWYQQTPGQGLQFLFEYFSETQRNKGNFPGRFSGRQFSNSRSEMNVSTLELGDSALYLCASSLAGQTQETQYFGPGTRLLVL.

V and J are TRBV28 and TRBJ1-1, with a tentative D call TRBD1 (5 bases). The ends were cut back, 7 bases at V and 1 base at J, with 13 bases in the middle. The CDR3 is 14 residues long. The germline gives CDR1 MDHEN, CDR2 SYDVKM. The CDR3 reads CASTLGGGNTEAFF. The CDR3 nucleotides are TGTGCCAGCACTCTTGGGGGGGGGAACACTGAAGCTTTCTTT. The entire variable domain, with the rest obtained from reference TRBV28 and TRBJ1-1, is as follows: DVKVTQSSRYLVKRTGEKVFLECVQDMDHENMFWYRQDPGLGLRLIYFSYDVKMKEKGDIPEGYSVSREKKERFSLILESASTNQTSMYLCASTLGGGNTEAFFGQGTRLTVV.

This rearrangement joins TRBV5-1 to TRBJ2-7, with TRBD1 matching over 9 bases. The CDR3 totals 14 residues. CDR1 and CDR2 from the germline V gene are SGHRS and YFSETQ. V lost 4 bases and J lost 2; bases outside the gene matches: 4. CDR3 nucleotides: TGCGCCAGCAGCGGAGGGACAGGGACCTACGAGCAGTACTTC. Translated: CASSGGTGTYEQYF.

The J gene is TRBJ2-2, the V gene TRBV7-8; D is unclear. The CDR3 has 17 residues. The V gene lost 2 bases and the J gene lost 4 bases, with 17 bases spanning the gap. Looked up from germline, CDR1 is SGHVS and CDR2 is FQNEAQ. The CDR3, as DNA: TGTGCCAGCAGCTTATCCCCCCCCGCGAGATTCACCGGGGAGCTGTTTTTT. This sequence encodes CASSLSPPARFTGELFF.

This chain uses TRBV28 with TRBJ2-1; 14 bases map to TRBD2. There are 22 residues in the CDR3. Germline CDR1 reads MDHEN; CDR2 reads SYDVKM. Germline trimming cut 4 bases from V and 2 bases from J; bases unmatched to any gene: 19. CDR3 DNA: TGTGCCAGCAGTTCTTTCACCCCTAAAACGACTAGCGGGAGGGTGACCTACAATGAGCAGTTCTTC. It is translated as CASSSFTPKTTSGRVTYNEQFF.

The J gene is TRBJ2-1, the V gene TRBV5-1; 7 nucleotides align to TRBD1. Trimming cost V 4 bases and J 8 bases; bases outside gene matches: 12. Looked up from germline, CDR1 is SGHRS and CDR2 is YFSETQ. This CDR3 is 15 amino acids long. The DNA of the CDR3 is TGCGCCAGCAGCCCCGGGACAGCGGATCTCGATGAGCAGTTCTTC. This gives the protein CASSPGTADLDEQFF.

In its sample, this clone was seen once. This chain joins TRBV6-1 and TRBJ1-1; 7 bases fit TRBD1. After removal of 3 bases from V and 1 base from J, the junction contained 5 bases not matched to a gene. This CDR3 is 15 amino acids long. Germline V gives CDR1 MNHNS, CDR2 SASEGT. CDR3 sequence reads: CASSESGTENTEAFF. DNA of the CDR3: TGTGCCAGCAGTGAGTCCGGGACAGAGAACACTGAAGCTTTCTTT.

This clone came up once. This sequence joins TRBV7-3 and TRBJ1-2; D is undetermined. CDR1 is SGHTA, CDR2 FQGTGA, per germline. The ends were cut back, 2 bases at V and 0 bases at J, with 7 bases in the middle. This CDR3 is 14 amino acids long. CDR3 region: CASSLGRTNYGYTF. The CDR3 bases are TGTGCCAGCAGCTTAGGGAGGACTAACTATGGCTACACCTTC.

The chain recombines TRBV5-4 with TRBJ1-1; 7 nucleotides match TRBD1. Germline trimming cut 6 bases from V and 4 bases from J; bases unmatched to any gene: 9. This CDR3 has 14 amino acids. Germline CDR1 and CDR2: SGHNT and YYREEE (reference sequence). CDR3 residues: CASTRSQGVTEAFF. CDR3 bases: TGTGCCAGCACGAGGTCCCAGGGGGTCACTGAAGCTTTCTTT. Based on the CDR3 plus reference TRBV5-4 and TRBJ1-1, the full variable domain is ETGVTQSPTHLIKTRGQQVTLRCSSQSGHNTVSWYQQALGQGPQFIFQYYREEENGRGNFPPRFSGLQFPNYSSELNVNALELDDSALYLCASTRSQGVTEAFFGQGTRLTVV.

This chain uses TRBV7-8 with TRBJ2-1; 11 bases are a match to TRBD2. CDR3 size: 15 residues. The V segment lost 5 bases and the J segment 9 bases; nucleotides outside the gene matches: 9. The germline V gene has CDR1 SGHVS and CDR2 FQNEAQ. CDR3 DNA: TGTGCCAGCAGCCGCGGGACTAGCGGTTCGGGTGAGCAGTTCTTC. Its translation: CASSRGTSGSGEQFF. The variable domain in full, completed from reference TRBV7-8 and TRBJ2-1, reads GAGVSQSPRYKVAKRGQDVALRCDPISGHVSLFWYQQALGQGPEFLTYFQNEAQLDKSGLPSDRFFAERPEGSVSTLKIQRTQQEDSAVYLCASSRGTSGSGEQFFGPGTRLTVL.

The CDR3 DNA reads as TGTGCCAGCAGTGAAGGGCCCGGGGGCTATGGCTACACCTTC. Its protein product is CASSEGPGGYGYTF. The V gene is TRBV6-1, the J gene TRBJ1-2; a weak D match, TRBD1 (5 bases). The CDR3 is made up of 14 amino acids. Germline V lookup: CDR1 MNHNS, CDR2 SASEGT. The V and J ends lost 1 base and 4 bases respectively, with 10 bases between them.

The gene calls are TRBV7-3 and TRBJ2-1, with D tentatively TRBD1 (5 bases). This CDR3 comprises 15 residues. The V end was cut by 3 bases, the J end by 6 bases, with 15 bases between. Germline V gene sequence: CDR1 SGHTA, CDR2 FQGTGA. DNA for the CDR3: TGTGCCAGCAGCTTCCTTGGACAACCCTCCAATGAGCAGTTCTTC. Translating gives CASSFLGQPSNEQFF. Full variable domain (remainder filled in from reference TRBV7-3 and TRBJ2-1): GAGVSQTPSNKVTEKGKYVELRCDPISGHTALYWYRQSLGQGPEFLIYFQGTGAADDSGLPNDRFFAVRPEGSVSTLKIQRTERGDSAVYLCASSFLGQPSNEQFFGPGTRLTVL.

The chain recombines TRBV19 with TRBJ1-5, with 7 bases that match TRBD1. Germline V gene data show CDR1 as LNHDA and CDR2 as SQIVND (reference sequence). Trimming cost V 2 bases and J 9 bases; bases outside gene matches: 1. This CDR3 region has 12 residues. The CDR3 loop reads CASSIRTGPQHF. The CDR3 DNA is TGTGCCAGTAGTATAAGGACAGGGCCCCAGCATTTT.